A single sample is the source of the 30 T cell receptor beta chains below, sequenced in a study of PD-1 blockade in classical Hodgkin lymphoma. Relapses following autologous stem cell transplantation were seen in all patients, with brentuximab vedotin exposure varying. The repertoire was sequenced with immunoSEQ multiplex PCR; TCRdb's copy has only in-frame clones and lacks some. The data contain about 41,000 clones, roughly nine tenths of them singletons. Sequencing used peripheral blood mononuclear cells (PBMCs), obtained before the second cycle of nivolumab. The receptors come from a human donor with classical Hodgkin lymphoma.

This sequence joins TRBV4-2 and TRBJ2-2, with TRBD2 identical over 7 bases. This CDR3 comprises 17 residues. The ends lost 5 bases at V and 0 bases at J; junction bases unmatched: 9. CDR1 and CDR2 from the germline V gene are LGHNA and YNFKEQ. This chain's CDR3 is CASSYRTGGSNTGELFF. The CDR3 DNA reads TGTGCCAGCAGCTACCGGACGGGAGGTTCGAACACCGGGGAGCTGTTTTTT.

The V and J genes are TRBV19 and TRBJ2-5; no firm D call. Germline CDR1 reads LNHDA; CDR2 reads SQIVND (reference sequence). This CDR3 has 14 amino acids. The V gene lost 3 bases and the J gene lost 1 base, with 9 bases spanning the gap. The CDR3 nucleotides read TGTGCCAGTAGTATTGGCGGCACCCAAGAGACCCAGTACTTC. This encodes CASSIGGTQETQYF.

This sequence joins TRBV2 and TRBJ1-2, with TRBD1 matching 7 bases. This CDR3 has 12 residues. The germline CDR1 and CDR2 sequences are SNHLY and FYNNEI. V gave up 6 bases and J gave up 6 bases; unmatched junction bases: 4. CDR3 coding DNA: TGTGCCAGCAGCGAACAGGGGAATGGCTACACCTTC. This encodes CASSEQGNGYTF.

The J gene is TRBJ1-2, the V gene TRBV27; 10 bases agree with TRBD1. The CDR3 is 13 residues long. Germline assignment: CDR1 MNHEY and CDR2 SMNVEV (reference sequence). The junction had 1 base not matched to a gene; V was cut back by 2 bases and J by 7 bases. CDR3 region: CASSLGQGGGYTF. The CDR3 region has the DNA TGTGCCAGCAGTTTAGGACAGGGGGGTGGCTACACCTTC.

The chain is built from TRBV5-4 and TRBJ2-5; D perhaps matches TRBD1 (6 bases). The CDR3 runs 14 residues. Trimming pared 4 bases from V and 1 base from J, leaving 11 bases between. Germline V lookup: CDR1 SGHNT, CDR2 YYREEE (reference sequence). CDR3 in DNA: TGTGCCAGCAGCGAGGGACAAGCCCAAGAGACCCAGTACTTC. It codes for CASSEGQAQETQYF.

The chain employs TRBV18 and TRBJ1-2; D may be TRBD1 (5 bases). The germline CDR1 and CDR2 sequences are KGHSH and LQKENI. The CDR3 consists of 15 residues. Trimming removed 3 bases from V and 3 bases from J, with 14 bases in between. The chain's CDR3 is CASSPRQGGDYGYTF. CDR3 in DNA: TGTGCCAGCTCACCCAGGCAGGGTGGGGACTATGGCTACACCTTC.

The chain couples TRBV4-3 to TRBJ2-5; perhaps TRBD2 as D (5 bases). Germline CDR1 is LGHNA and CDR2 is YSLEER. V lost 2 bases and J 5 bases, leaving 15 bases between the germline ends. This CDR3 spans 15 amino acids. In DNA form, the CDR3 reads TGCGCCAGCAGCCAAAACTGGGGAGTCGGGGAGACCCAGTACTTC. This codes for CASSQNWGVGETQYF.

The chain joins TRBV27 to TRBJ2-7, with D perhaps matching TRBD2 (5 bases). Trimming pared 10 bases from V and 3 bases from J, leaving 13 bases between. The germline CDR1 and CDR2 sequences are MNHEY and SMNVEV (reference sequence). The length of the CDR3 is 12 residues. The chain's CDR3 is CATRGQVYEQYF. CDR3 nucleotides: TGTGCCACCCGAGGGCAAGTCTACGAGCAGTACTTC.

This chain uses TRBV6-5 with TRBJ1-1; tentative D call: TRBD1 (5 bases). In germline, CDR1 is MNHEY, CDR2 SVGAGI. The CDR3 has 14 residues. V shed 5 bases and J shed 4 bases, with 14 bases lying between them. CDR3 DNA sequence: TGTGCCAGCAGTCCACTGGACGGGGCCACTGAAGCTTTCTTT. Translated, it gives CASSPLDGATEAFF.

This chain uses TRBV28 with TRBJ2-7; 15 bases are a match to TRBD2. CDR1 and CDR2 (germline): MDHEN, SYDVKM. Germline trimming cut 3 bases from V and 2 bases from J; bases unmatched to any gene: 11. This CDR3 has 19 residues. CDR3 protein: CASSFPAGLAGGLTYEQYF. The CDR3 DNA follows: TGTGCCAGCAGTTTCCCTGCCGGACTAGCGGGAGGGCTCACCTACGAGCAGTACTTC.

This rearrangement joins TRBV7-3 to TRBJ2-2; possibly TRBD1 for D (5 bases). Germline CDR1 is SGHTA and CDR2 is FQGTGA. Trimming stripped 0 bases from V and 8 bases from J, with 10 bases between. The CDR3 contains 14 residues. CDR3 amino acids: CASSLTARVGELFF. CDR3 bases: TGTGCCAGCAGCTTAACGGCCAGGGTAGGGGAGCTGTTTTTT.

V is TRBV5-1 and J is TRBJ2-6, with TRBD1 identical over 7 bases. Looked up from germline, CDR1 is SGHRS and CDR2 is YFSETQ. The CDR3 consists of 17 residues. V lost 0 bases and J lost 0; bases outside the gene matches: 3. As DNA, the CDR3 is TGCGCCAGCAGCTTGGGTGGGACAGCCTCTGGGGCCAACGTCCTGACTTTC. The encoded protein is CASSLGGTASGANVLTF.

The rearrangement links TRBV28 to TRBJ2-3; 9 positions match TRBD2. This CDR3 has 18 amino acids. Looked up from germline, CDR1 is MDHEN and CDR2 is SYDVKM. The J segment lost 2 bases and the V segment lost 6 bases, leaving 15 bases of the junction unmatched. Written as DNA, the CDR3 is TGTGCCAGCAGCGCTCCGGTAGCGATAGCGGGGGACACAGATACGCAGTATTTT. This translates into CASSAPVAIAGDTDTQYF. The whole variable domain, filled in from reference TRBV28 and TRBJ2-3, reads DVKVTQSSRYLVKRTGEKVFLECVQDMDHENMFWYRQDPGLGLRLIYFSYDVKMKEKGDIPEGYSVSREKKERFSLILESASTNQTSMYLCASSAPVAIAGDTDTQYFGPGTRLTVL.

This clone was seen a single time. The CDR3 sequence is CASSPLGPGANVLTF. CDR3 nucleotides: TGTGCCAGCAGCCCCCTGGGTCCTGGGGCCAACGTCCTGACTTTC. The chain carries TRBV7-9 and TRBJ2-6; D is undetermined. The CDR3 has 15 residues. Germline V gives CDR1 SEHNR, CDR2 FQNEAQ (reference sequence). Trimming left V 5 bases short and J 2 bases short, with 10 bases between.

This clone has more than one count but fewer than ten. This chain joins TRBV5-1 and TRBJ2-5, with D possibly TRBD1 on 6 matching bases. The germline V and J ends were trimmed by 0 bases and 5 bases, with 11 bases remaining between them. The CDR3 runs 14 residues. Germline-derived CDR1 and CDR2 are SGHRS and YFSETQ. The CDR3: CASSLDQGSETQYF. The CDR3 DNA reads TGCGCCAGCAGCTTGGATCAGGGGTCTGAGACCCAGTACTTC.

The chain carries TRBV9 and TRBJ1-2; D is unclear. Germline lookup yields CDR1 SGDLS and CDR2 YYNGEE. The CDR3 runs 15 residues. Deletions cut 0 bases from V and 4 bases from J, with 13 bases between. The DNA of the CDR3 is TGTGCCAGCAGCGTAGGACGCGTGGGGTCCTATGGCTACACCTTC. Translating it yields CASSVGRVGSYGYTF.

Concerning this clone itself: Other nucleotide sequences in the sample specify the same CDR3. The chain employs TRBV6-5 and TRBJ2-5; tentative D call: TRBD2 (5 bases). V was cut by 2 bases and J by 2 bases, with 9 bases left in between. Germline CDR1 and CDR2: MNHEY and SVGAGI. The CDR3 is 14 amino acids. The CDR3 sequence is CASSYGGGQETQYF. DNA for the CDR3: TGTGCCAGCAGTTACGGAGGAGGACAAGAGACCCAGTACTTC.

This clone was seen more than once but under ten times. DNA for the CDR3: TGTGCCAGCAGTGCACGGACAGGCAGAAATTCACCCCTCCACTTT. Its translation: CASSARTGRNSPLHF. The chain combines TRBV6-5 with TRBJ1-6, with 7 nucleotides matching TRBD1. V lost 5 bases and J lost 7; bases outside the gene matches: 8. The CDR3 sequence is 15 residues long. In germline, CDR1 is MNHEY, CDR2 SVGAGI.

The chain has TRBV5-4 and TRBJ1-4, with D maybe TRBD1 (5 bases). Germline V gene data show CDR1 as SGHNT and CDR2 as YYREEE (reference sequence). Trimming took off 4 bases at V and 8 bases at J, with 15 bases between the two ends. There are 14 residues in the CDR3. This chain's CDR3 is CASSPGFQGEKLFF. CDR3 nucleotide sequence: TGTGCCAGCAGCCCAGGGTTCCAGGGCGAAAAACTGTTTTTT.

The chain couples TRBV27 to TRBJ2-3, with 8 bases identical to TRBD1. V was pared by 5 bases and J by 7 bases, with 8 bases of the junction left unmatched. From germline, CDR1 is MNHEY and CDR2 SMNVEV (reference sequence). The CDR3 is made up of 14 amino acids. Here the CDR3 DNA reads TGTGCCAGCAGTCACTCACAGGGGGTGTATACGCAGTATTTT. This codes for CASSHSQGVYTQYF.

This clone appeared a few times. The rearrangement joins TRBV10-1 to TRBJ1-1; D unresolved. The CDR3 covers 9 residues. CDR1 is WNHNN and CDR2 is SYGVQD in the germline V gene (reference sequence). V was trimmed by 4 bases and J by 14 bases, leaving 8 bases between them. CDR3 coding DNA: TGCGCCAGCAGTGCGGACGGGTTCTTT. Protein: CASSADGFF.

V gene TRBV28 combines with J gene TRBJ2-7, with 10 positions matching TRBD2. This CDR3 is 17 amino acids long. The germline V gene encodes CDR1 MDHEN and CDR2 SYDVKM. J gave up 1 base and V 4 bases, and 10 bases lay outside the gene matches. The CDR3 sequence: CASSSTSGTSVSYEQYF. CDR3 DNA: TGTGCCAGCAGTTCGACATCCGGGACTAGCGTTTCCTACGAGCAGTACTTC.

The CDR3 DNA is TGTGCCAGCCAAAAACAGGGGACCTACGAGCAGTACTTC. Translation: CASQKQGTYEQYF. The chain couples TRBV28 to TRBJ2-7; 7 nucleotides line up with TRBD1. Germline CDR1 reads MDHEN; CDR2 reads SYDVKM. With V trimmed by 8 bases and J by 2 bases, 6 bases remained unmatched. This CDR3 is 13 amino acids long.

V usage is TRBV7-2 and J usage is TRBJ2-7, with 12 bases identical to TRBD1. The CDR3 totals 15 residues. From germline, CDR1 is SGHTA and CDR2 FQGNSA. Germline trimming cut 5 bases from V and 6 bases from J; bases unmatched to any gene: 8. The CDR3 DNA follows: TGTGCCAGCAGCGTGCGGGACAGGGGGCTTAGCGAGCAGTACTTC. Translated, it gives CASSVRDRGLSEQYF.

V and J are TRBV10-3 and TRBJ1-5; unclear D gene. The CDR3 covers 14 residues. Trimming pared 2 bases from V and 3 bases from J, leaving 8 bases between. Germline V CDR1 and CDR2: ENHRY, SYGVKD. CDR3 bases: TGTGCCATCAGTGAGGGACCGACCAATCAGCCCCAGCATTTT. Translated, it gives CAISEGPTNQPQHF.

The chain couples TRBV5-4 to TRBJ2-2, with D tentatively TRBD2 (6 bases). Trimming cost V 4 bases and J 8 bases, with 21 bases left between them. Germline loops: CDR1 SGHNT, CDR2 YYREEE (reference sequence). The CDR3 runs 16 residues. The CDR3 spells CASSRAGGEARGELFF. Written as DNA, the CDR3 is TGTGCCAGCAGCCGAGCAGGAGGGGAAGCTAGGGGGGAGCTGTTTTTT.

The chain employs TRBV18 and TRBJ1-4; TRBD1 agrees at 9 bases. V was pared by 1 base and J by 8 bases, with 5 bases of the junction left unmatched. There are 15 residues in the CDR3. The V gene's germline CDR1 is KGHSH and CDR2 LQKENI. CDR3 residues: CASSPRDRVQEKLFF. The CDR3 DNA is TGTGCCAGCTCACCACGGGACAGGGTCCAGGAAAAACTGTTTTTT.

V and J are TRBV5-1 and TRBJ2-3; no clear D gene. Germline lookup yields CDR1 SGHRS and CDR2 YFSETQ. Trimming shortened V by 0 bases and J by 0 bases, and 5 bases separated the two germline ends. The CDR3 runs to 14 residues. The CDR3 DNA reads TGCGCCAGCAGCTTGGTGGCCAGCACAGATACGCAGTATTTT. As protein: CASSLVASTDTQYF.

V and J are TRBV6-4 and TRBJ1-6; 8 nucleotides match TRBD1. Germline CDR1 and CDR2: MRHNA and SNTAGT. With V trimmed by 0 bases and J by 9 bases, 4 bases remained unmatched. The CDR3 is 15 amino acids. This CDR3 is CASSDSAGGSSPLHF. DNA of the CDR3: TGTGCCAGCAGTGACTCGGCAGGGGGCAGTTCACCCCTCCACTTT.

The chain carries TRBV19 and TRBJ1-2; TRBD1 is a possible D gene (6 bases). Germline V gene sequence: CDR1 LNHDA, CDR2 SQIVND (reference sequence). V was pared by 1 base and J by 5 bases, with 8 bases between. The length of the CDR3 is 13 residues. CDR3 DNA: TGTGCCAGTAGTATAGCTGGACAGTATGGCTACACCTTC. Amino acid sequence: CASSIAGQYGYTF.